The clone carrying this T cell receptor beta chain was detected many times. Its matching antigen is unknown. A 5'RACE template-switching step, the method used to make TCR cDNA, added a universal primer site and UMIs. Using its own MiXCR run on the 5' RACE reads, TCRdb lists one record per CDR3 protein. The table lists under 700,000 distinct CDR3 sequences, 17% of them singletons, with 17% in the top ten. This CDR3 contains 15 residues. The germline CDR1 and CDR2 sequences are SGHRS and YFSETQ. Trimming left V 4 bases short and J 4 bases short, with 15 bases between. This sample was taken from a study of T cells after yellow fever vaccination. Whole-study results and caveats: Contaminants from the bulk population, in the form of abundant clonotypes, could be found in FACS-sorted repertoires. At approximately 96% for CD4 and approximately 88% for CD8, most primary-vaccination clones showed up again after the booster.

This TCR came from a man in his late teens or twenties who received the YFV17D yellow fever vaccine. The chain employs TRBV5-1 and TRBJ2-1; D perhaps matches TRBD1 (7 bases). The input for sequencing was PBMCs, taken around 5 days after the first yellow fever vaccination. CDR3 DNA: TGCGCCAGCAGCCCCCAGGGGGGTCAGTACAATGAGCAGTTCTTC. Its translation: CASSPQGGQYNEQFF.